This T cell receptor beta chain was documented in a study of T-cell reconstitution after alpha-beta-depleted transplantation in children (TCRdb year 2016). About the full investigation: T-cell immune reconstitution after TCRalphabeta/CD19-depleted allogeneic hematopoietic cell transplantation in children was quantitatively tracked in the study by means of TCR repertoire profiling.

Library method: PCR. The sample was run on an Illumina HiSeq 2500. Molecular barcoding was employed in the preparation of TCR libraries, with unique molecular identifiers being used to normalize TCRbeta repertoire quantification. TCRdb's own reprocessing of the public reads used fastp at Q25 and MiXCR and kept productive beta chains. Each CDR3 protein gets just one entry, which takes the most common genes and DNA from the rows behind it. This sample is represented by around 600,000 distinct CDR3 sequences; about 15% of them were singletons. Together, the top ten hold 0.8% to 1.1% of the sample. This clonotype was detected only once. The clone's antigen remains unknown. Per-nucleotide qualities are absent, and no much larger clonotype sits a single base away. A single read makes a weak case. V is clipped by 2 bases and J by 6 bases, and the sequence between their germline boundaries is 13 bases long. From its cysteine to its phenylalanine, the CDR3 spans 14 amino acids. Just the 42-base CDR3 DNA is kept, in frame starting at base 1. In the germline V gene, CDR1 corresponds to SGHRS and CDR2 to YFSETQ.

The receptor was isolated from a human donor who donated a stem cell graft to a child with acute myeloid leukemia. Recombination linked TRBV5-1 to TRBJ2-3, with TRBD2 tentatively as D gene (5 bases match). Sequences were derived from PBMCs from the stem cell graft donor, sampled from the stem cell graft. The CDR3 here reads CASSLGILADTQYF. The sequenced DNA is TGCGCCAGCAGCTTAGGGATTTTAGCGGATACGCAGTATTTT.